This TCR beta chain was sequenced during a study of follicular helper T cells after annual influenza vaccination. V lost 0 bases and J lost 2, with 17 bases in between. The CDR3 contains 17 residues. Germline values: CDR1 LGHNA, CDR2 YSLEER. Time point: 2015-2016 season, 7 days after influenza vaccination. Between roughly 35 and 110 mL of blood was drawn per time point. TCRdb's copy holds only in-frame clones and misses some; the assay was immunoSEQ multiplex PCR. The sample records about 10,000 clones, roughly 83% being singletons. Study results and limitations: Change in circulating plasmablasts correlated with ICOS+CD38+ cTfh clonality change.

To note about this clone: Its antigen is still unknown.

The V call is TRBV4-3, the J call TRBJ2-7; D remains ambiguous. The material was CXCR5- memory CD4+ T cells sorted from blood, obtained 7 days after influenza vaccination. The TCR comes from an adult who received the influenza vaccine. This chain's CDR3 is CASSQEKAAFSAYEQYF. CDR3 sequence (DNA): TGCGCCAGCAGCCAAGAAAAGGCGGCGTTCAGCGCCTACGAGCAGTACTTC.